A single sample is the source of the 11 T cell receptor beta chains below, sequenced in a study of CD8 T cells in ankylosing spondylitis. MiXCR, run by TCRdb on the 5' RACE reads, gives a single entry per CDR3 protein. The profile shows 150,000 to 200,000 distinct CDR3 sequences, 30% to 35% of them singletons. Material for sequencing was synovial fluid, either unsorted or a sorted T cell fraction (not recorded which). Source of these receptors: a male donor with ankylosing spondylitis.

This chain joins TRBV2 and TRBJ1-5; D is perhaps TRBD1 (6 bases). CDR3 length: 16 residues. From germline, CDR1 is SNHLY and CDR2 FYNNEI. V lost 1 base, J lost 2 bases, and 12 bases lay in between. The CDR3 reads CASSEGQGYGNQPQHF. CDR3 nucleotide sequence: TGTGCCAGCAGTGAAGGGCAGGGGTATGGCAATCAGCCCCAGCATTTT.

This chain links TRBV28 with TRBJ2-1; TRBD1 aligns across 8 bases. The J segment lost 4 bases and the V segment lost 2 bases, leaving 4 bases of the junction unmatched. This CDR3 comprises 15 residues. Per germline, CDR1 MDHEN and CDR2 SYDVKM. CDR3 amino acids: CASSLGDRTYNEQFF. For the CDR3, the DNA is TGTGCCAGCAGTTTAGGGGACAGGACGTACAATGAGCAGTTCTTC.

V and J are TRBV12-3 or TRBV12-4 and TRBJ2-7; 7 bases align to TRBD2. V shed 6 bases and J 0 bases; nucleotides not matched to a gene: 11. The CDR3 spans 16 residues. In DNA form, the CDR3 reads TGTGCCAGCAGCCCCTCTCCGGGAGGTAACTCCTACGAGCAGTACTTC. This translates into CASSPSPGGNSYEQYF.

The chain is built from TRBV7-2 and TRBJ1-1, with TRBD1 matching over 7 bases. CDR3 size: 15 residues. Germline loops: CDR1 SGHTA, CDR2 FQGNSA. With 2 bases clipped from V and 0 bases from J, the junction kept 3 bases outside the gene matches. As DNA, the CDR3 is TGTGCCAGCAGCTTAAAGGGACAGTTGAACACTGAAGCTTTCTTT. This sequence encodes CASSLKGQLNTEAFF.

In this sample, this clonotype turned up a few times. The V and J genes are TRBV25-1 and TRBJ2-7, with D possibly matching TRBD2 (6 bases). CDR1 and CDR2 (germline): MGHDK, SYGVNS. Trimming removed 3 bases from V and 3 bases from J, with 18 bases in between. CDR3 length: 16 residues. CDR3 coding DNA: TGTGCCAGCAGTGAGGGAGGTAGCTTCCCCCTCTACGAGCAGTACTTC. It is translated as CASSEGGSFPLYEQYF.

This clonotype occurred a few times. The genes are TRBV12-3 or TRBV12-4 and TRBJ1-2; 8 positions agree with TRBD1. The CDR3 runs 14 residues. J gave up 4 bases and V 5 bases, and 6 bases lay outside the gene matches. The CDR3 reads CASSVGQGGYGYTF. CDR3 nucleotides: TGTGCCAGCAGTGTAGGACAGGGCGGCTATGGCTACACCTTC.

This chain uses TRBV6-5 with TRBJ2-1; 9 bases map to TRBD2. The CDR3 has 17 amino acids. After removal of 3 bases from V and 4 bases from J, the junction contained 10 bases not matched to a gene. The germline gives CDR1 MNHEY, CDR2 SVGAGI. The CDR3 here is CASSYYVVSGSYNEQFF. The DNA of the CDR3 is TGTGCCAGCAGTTATTATGTCGTTAGCGGGAGTTACAATGAGCAGTTCTTC.

The sample holds many counts of this clonotype. CDR3 nucleotides: TGTGCCAGCAGCTTAGCTATAGCCGGCGGCGGGGAGCTGTTTTTT. Translated, it gives CASSLAIAGGGELFF. This chain uses TRBV11-2 with TRBJ2-2; D is unresolved. Trimming took 1 base from V and 7 from J, leaving 13 bases between them. The length of the CDR3 is 15 residues. CDR1 and CDR2 (germline): SGHAT, FQNNGV.

The sample holds a few counts of this clonotype. This chain connects TRBV7-9 to TRBJ2-3; D unclear. The CDR3 has 15 residues. Germline values: CDR1 SEHNR, CDR2 FQNEAQ (reference sequence). With 3 bases removed from V and 0 bases from J, the gap between germline ends came to 10 bases. Here the CDR3 DNA reads TGTGCCAGCAGCTTCCGGCCAGCTAGCACAGATACGCAGTATTTT. It translates to CASSFRPASTDTQYF. The variable domain in full, with the rest retrieved from reference TRBV7-9 and TRBJ2-3, is DTGVSQNPRHKITKRGQNVTFRCDPISEHNRLYWYRQTLGQGPEFLTYFQNEAQLEKSRLLSDRFSAERPKGSFSTLEIQRTEQGDSAMYLCASSFRPASTDTQYFGPGTRLTVL.

V and J are TRBV28 and TRBJ2-3, with 7 bases aligning to TRBD2. The CDR3 runs 15 residues. Germline CDR1 reads MDHEN; CDR2 reads SYDVKM. V shed 5 bases, J shed 4 bases, and the junction held 9 bases outside the gene matches. This CDR3 is CASSPPGSGADTQYF. CDR3 bases: TGTGCCAGCAGTCCCCCAGGGAGCGGGGCAGATACGCAGTATTTT. Full variable domain (remainder filled in from reference TRBV28 and TRBJ2-3): DVKVTQSSRYLVKRTGEKVFLECVQDMDHENMFWYRQDPGLGLRLIYFSYDVKMKEKGDIPEGYSVSREKKERFSLILESASTNQTSMYLCASSPPGSGADTQYFGPGTRLTVL.

As concerns this clonotype: A much larger clonotype is one base distant, so this may be a read error. This sequence joins TRBV7-2 and TRBJ2-7; D gene unclear. There are 12 residues in the CDR3. The germline V gene encodes CDR1 SGHTA and CDR2 FQGNSA. The CDR3 protein is CASSYMTYDQYF. The DNA of the CDR3 is TGTGCCAGCAGCTACATGACCTACGATCAGTACTTC.